This TCR beta chain was observed in a study of CD8 T cells in ankylosing spondylitis (dated by TCRdb to the late 2010s). With regard to the full study: The study profiled T cell receptor beta repertoires in healthy donors and ankylosing spondylitis patients to find disease-linked TCR variants. Peripheral blood was sampled, and synovial fluid was additionally collected from ankylosing spondylitis patients. The full study cohort comprised 25 ankylosing spondylitis patients and about 110 healthy donors.

There are 15 amino acids in the CDR3, from cysteine to phenylalanine inclusive. Kept here is only the CDR3 DNA, which spans 45 bases and is read in frame from base 1. Trimming at the junction amounts to 0 bases on V and 5 bases on J, and the germline ends lie 16 bases apart. From the germline V gene (reference sequence), CDR1 is DFQATT and CDR2 is SNEGSKA. Study-level results and caveats: Blood from ankylosing spondylitis patients appeared to be characterized by a TCR beta motif composed of eight highly homologous amino acid variants. A CD8+ phenotype was shown by the disease-linked clones, which were found at relatively low frequencies in peripheral blood. The disease-linked clones were reported as significantly enriched in matched synovial fluid samples from ankylosing spondylitis patients. Some of the motif variants had been reported before in the synovial fluid and blood of reactive arthritis patients, a finding that suggests common disease-initiation mechanisms.

In its sample, this clonotype was seen many times. Its antigen specificity is not known. No base quality information exists; no much larger clone differs at one position. The sample was run on an Illumina HiSeq 2500. Quantitative 5'-RACE with molecular barcodes was the method used to prepare the TCR beta libraries. Processing in the source paper ran as follows. Disease-linked TCR variants were identified with a new computational method built on a probabilistic model of VDJ rearrangement. TCRdb reprocessed the public reads (quality trimming at Q25 with fastp, clone calling with MiXCR) and kept in-frame beta chains. Here each entry gathers all rows of one CDR3 protein and keeps the most common genes and DNA. TCRdb's processing, not the study's, gives the V and J calls here. The sample records approximately 520,000 distinct CDR3 sequences, approximately 5.3% of which are singletons. Roughly 3.5% of the sample goes to the ten largest clones.

The clonotype comes from a male donor with ankylosing spondylitis. The chain couples TRBV20-1 to TRBJ1-1; the D gene assignment is ambiguous. The sequenced material came from blood, either unsorted or a sorted T cell fraction (not recorded which). The sequenced DNA: TGCAGTGCTAGAGAAGAAGGAAGAGGGTGGACTGAAGCTTTCTTT. Its protein product is CSAREEGRGWTEAFF.